Presented here are 6 T cell receptor beta chains from one specimen sequenced in a study of cytomegalovirus exposure and HLA in healthy donors. The PCR contained 60 Vbeta and 13 Jbeta primers. The repertoire was sequenced with immunoSEQ multiplex PCR; TCRdb's copy has only in-frame clones and lacks some. The table lists some 80,000 clones, about 79% of them singletons, with less than 6.5% in the top ten. The sequenced material came from PBMCs. Every receptor here comes from a man between 18 and 35 years old in good health and CMV-seropositive.

The gene calls are TRBV7-9 and TRBJ2-7, with D unresolved. The CDR3 covers 15 residues. Trimming took off 0 bases at V and 7 bases at J, with 16 bases between the two ends. Per germline, CDR1 SEHNR and CDR2 FQNEAQ (reference sequence). CDR3 nucleotide sequence: TGTGCCAGCAGCTTAGCCACCGACTTATTCTTGGAGCAGTACTTC. This encodes CASSLATDLFLEQYF.

The chain carries TRBV29-1 and TRBJ2-7, with 9 positions matching TRBD1. The CDR3 extends over 14 amino acids. V gave up 5 bases and J gave up 1 base; unmatched junction bases: 6. CDR1 and CDR2 (germline): SQVTM, ANQGSEA. CDR3 loop: CSVLPGQGSYEQYF. DNA for the CDR3: TGCAGCGTTTTACCGGGACAGGGATCCTACGAGCAGTACTTC.

This clone was seen a handful of times. The chain joins TRBV6-4 to TRBJ2-1; 10 bases agree with TRBD2. Trimming removed 6 bases from V and 3 bases from J; junction bases left unmatched: 8. There are 16 residues in the CDR3. CDR1 is MRHNA, CDR2 SNTAGT, per germline. The CDR3 DNA sequence: TGTGCCAGCAGAGGTATAGCGGGAGGAGGCTACAATGAGCAGTTCTTC. Translating it yields CASRGIAGGGYNEQFF.

The chain employs TRBV7-2 and TRBJ1-1; D is uncertain. The CDR3 has 14 amino acids. Trimming took 5 bases from V and 4 from J, leaving 14 bases between them. Germline lookup yields CDR1 SGHTA and CDR2 FQGNSA. CDR3 coding DNA: TGTGCCAGCAGCCCAAGATACGGAGTCACTGAAGCTTTCTTT. Its protein is CASSPRYGVTEAFF. Complete variable domain (other parts from reference TRBV7-2 and TRBJ1-1): GAGVSQSPSNKVTEKGKDVELRCDPISGHTALYWYRQSLGQGLEFLIYFQGNSAPDKSGLPSDRFSAERTGGSVSTLTIQRTQQEDSAVYLCASSPRYGVTEAFFGQGTRLTVV.

V gene TRBV5-6 combines with J gene TRBJ2-1, with TRBD2 matching over 7 bases. The CDR3 totals 15 residues. Germline CDR1 SGHDT, CDR2 YYEEEE. V lost 0 bases, J lost 2 bases, and 2 bases stayed unmatched. The CDR3 region has the DNA TGTGCCAGCAGCTTGGGACTAGCAACCTACAATGAGCAGTTCTTC. It yields the protein CASSLGLATYNEQFF.

The rearrangement joins TRBV30 to TRBJ2-7, with TRBD1 matching over 8 bases. The CDR3 totals 12 residues. CDR1 and CDR2 (germline): GTSNPN, SVGIG (reference sequence). CDR3 sequence: CGPGGSSYEQYF. The DNA of the CDR3 is TGTGGGCCAGGGGGCAGCTCCTACGAGCAGTACTTC.